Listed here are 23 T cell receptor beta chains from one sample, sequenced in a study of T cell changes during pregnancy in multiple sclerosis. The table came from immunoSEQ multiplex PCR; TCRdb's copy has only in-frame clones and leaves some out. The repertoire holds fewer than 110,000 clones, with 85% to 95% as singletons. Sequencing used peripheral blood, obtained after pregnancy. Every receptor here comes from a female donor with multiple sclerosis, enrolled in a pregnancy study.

The CDR3 DNA is TGCGCCAGCAGTGAGAACCGGGACAGCCATAATCTCCTCTCTGGAAACACCATATATTTT. Translated, it gives CASSENRDSHNLLSGNTIYF. The chain has TRBV10-1 and TRBJ1-3, with 7 bases matching TRBD1. The germline V gene encodes CDR1 WNHNN and CDR2 SYGVQD (reference sequence). The CDR3 loop spans 20 amino acids. V trimming: 2 bases; J trimming: 0 bases; junction bases outside the gene matches: 16.

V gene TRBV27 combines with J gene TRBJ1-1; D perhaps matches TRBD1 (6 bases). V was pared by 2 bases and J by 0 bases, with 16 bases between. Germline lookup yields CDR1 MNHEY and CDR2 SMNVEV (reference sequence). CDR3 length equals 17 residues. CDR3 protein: CASSLMGAHFMNTEAFF. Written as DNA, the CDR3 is TGTGCCAGCAGTTTAATGGGGGCGCATTTTATGAACACTGAAGCTTTCTTT.

CDR3 in DNA: TGTGCCAGCAGCCCCGGGGCGGGAGGTTCCTACAATGAGCAGTTCTTC. Protein: CASSPGAGGSYNEQFF. V usage is TRBV7-8 and J usage is TRBJ2-1, with 8 bases matching TRBD2. The CDR3 contains 16 residues. With V trimmed by 5 bases and J by 1 base, 7 bases remained unmatched. Looked up from germline, CDR1 is SGHVS and CDR2 is FQNEAQ.

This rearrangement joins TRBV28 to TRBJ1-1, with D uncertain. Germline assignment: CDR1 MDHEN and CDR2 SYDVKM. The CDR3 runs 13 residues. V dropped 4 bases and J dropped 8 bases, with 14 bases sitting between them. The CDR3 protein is CASSYSGGREAFF. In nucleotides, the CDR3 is TGTGCCAGCAGTTATTCCGGAGGTAGGGAAGCTTTCTTT.

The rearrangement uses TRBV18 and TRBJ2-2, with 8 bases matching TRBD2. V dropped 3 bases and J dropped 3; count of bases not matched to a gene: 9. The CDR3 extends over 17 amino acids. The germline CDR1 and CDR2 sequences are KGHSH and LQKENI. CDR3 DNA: TGTGCCAGCTCACCGAGGCAGCGGGAGCGGTACACCGGGGAGCTGTTTTTT. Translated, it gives CASSPRQRERYTGELFF.

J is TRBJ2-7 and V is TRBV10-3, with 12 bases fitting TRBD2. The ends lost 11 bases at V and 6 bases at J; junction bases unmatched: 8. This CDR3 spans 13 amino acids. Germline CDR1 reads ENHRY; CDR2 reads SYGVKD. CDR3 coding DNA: TGTGCCGTACTAACTAGCGGGGGGCCCGAGCAGTACTTC. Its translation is CAVLTSGGPEQYF.

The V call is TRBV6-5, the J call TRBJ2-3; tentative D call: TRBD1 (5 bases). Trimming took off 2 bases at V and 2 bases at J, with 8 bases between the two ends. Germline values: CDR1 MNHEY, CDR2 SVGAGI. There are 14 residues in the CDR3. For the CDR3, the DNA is TGTGCCAGCAGTTACGGGGCCCCCACAGATACGCAGTATTTT. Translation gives CASSYGAPTDTQYF.

CDR3 residues: CATSKNDPTGGSEQYF. CDR3 nucleotides: TGTGCCACCAGCAAAAATGACCCTACAGGTGGCAGTGAGCAGTACTTC. The gene calls are TRBV15 and TRBJ2-7, with D possibly being TRBD1 (5 bases). CDR3 length equals 16 residues. V dropped 4 bases and J dropped 7 bases, with 23 bases sitting between them. In germline, CDR1 is LNHNV, CDR2 YYDKDF (reference sequence).

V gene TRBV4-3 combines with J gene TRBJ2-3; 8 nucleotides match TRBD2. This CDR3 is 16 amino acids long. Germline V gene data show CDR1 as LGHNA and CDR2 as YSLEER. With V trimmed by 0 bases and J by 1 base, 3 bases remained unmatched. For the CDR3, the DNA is TGCGCCAGCAGCCAAGATCCGACTAGCGGCACAGATACGCAGTATTTT. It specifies CASSQDPTSGTDTQYF.

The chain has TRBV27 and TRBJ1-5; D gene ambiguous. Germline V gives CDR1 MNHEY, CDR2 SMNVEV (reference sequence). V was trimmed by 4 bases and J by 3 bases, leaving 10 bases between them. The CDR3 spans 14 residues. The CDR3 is CASSYRGINQPQHF. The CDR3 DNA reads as TGTGCCAGCAGTTATAGAGGGATCAATCAGCCCCAGCATTTT.

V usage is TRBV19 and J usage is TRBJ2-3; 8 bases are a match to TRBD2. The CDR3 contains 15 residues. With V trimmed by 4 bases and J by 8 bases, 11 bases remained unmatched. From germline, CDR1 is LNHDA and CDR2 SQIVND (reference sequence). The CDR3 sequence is CASSTPGLGAGTQYF. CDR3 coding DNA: TGTGCCAGTAGTACCCCGGGACTAGGCGCGGGTACGCAGTATTTT.

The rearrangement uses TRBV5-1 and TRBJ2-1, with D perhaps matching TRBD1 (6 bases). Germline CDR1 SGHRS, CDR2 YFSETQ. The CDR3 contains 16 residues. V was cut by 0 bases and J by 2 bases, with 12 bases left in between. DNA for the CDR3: TGCGCCAGCAGCTTGGAGAAGTACAGGGCCTACAATGAGCAGTTCTTC. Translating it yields CASSLEKYRAYNEQFF.

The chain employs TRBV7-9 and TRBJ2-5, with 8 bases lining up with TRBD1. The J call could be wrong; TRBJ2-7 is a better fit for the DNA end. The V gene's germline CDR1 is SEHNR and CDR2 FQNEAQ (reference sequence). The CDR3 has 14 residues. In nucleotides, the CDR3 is TGTGCCAGCAGCCCAGGGACAGGCCCCTACGAGCAGTACTTC. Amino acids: CASSPGTGPYEQYF.

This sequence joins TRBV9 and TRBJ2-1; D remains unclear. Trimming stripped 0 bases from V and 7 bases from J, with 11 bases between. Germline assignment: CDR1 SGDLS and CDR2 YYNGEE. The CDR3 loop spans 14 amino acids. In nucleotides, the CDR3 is TGTGCCAGCAGCGTAGCTGGCCCACCAAATGAGCAGTTCTTC. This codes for CASSVAGPPNEQFF. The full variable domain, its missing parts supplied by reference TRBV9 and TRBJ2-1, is DSGVTQTPKHLITATGQRVTLRCSPRSGDLSVYWYQQSLDQGLQFLIQYYNGEERAKGNILERFSAQQFPDLHSELNLSSLELGDSALYFCASSVAGPPNEQFFGPGTRLTVL.

The CDR3 DNA sequence: TGTGCCAGTAGTAAACAGGGTAATCAGCCCCAGCATTTT. Translated, it gives CASSKQGNQPQHF. This sequence joins TRBV19 and TRBJ1-5; D might be TRBD1 (6 bases). Trimming took off 4 bases at V and 4 bases at J, with 8 bases between the two ends. Per germline, CDR1 LNHDA and CDR2 SQIVND (reference sequence). The CDR3 spans 13 residues.

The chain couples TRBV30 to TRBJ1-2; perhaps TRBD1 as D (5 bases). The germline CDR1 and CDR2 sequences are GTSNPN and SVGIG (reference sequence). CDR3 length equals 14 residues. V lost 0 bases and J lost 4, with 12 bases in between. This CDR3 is CAWSVQTGGYGYTF. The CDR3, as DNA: TGTGCCTGGAGTGTTCAAACGGGGGGCTATGGCTACACCTTC.

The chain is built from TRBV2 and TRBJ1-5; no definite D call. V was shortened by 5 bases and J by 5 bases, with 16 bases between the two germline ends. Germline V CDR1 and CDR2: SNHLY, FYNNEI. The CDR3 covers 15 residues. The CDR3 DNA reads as TGTGCCAGCAGTACTTTTTCGGGTCTAGATCAGCCCCAGCATTTT. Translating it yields CASSTFSGLDQPQHF.

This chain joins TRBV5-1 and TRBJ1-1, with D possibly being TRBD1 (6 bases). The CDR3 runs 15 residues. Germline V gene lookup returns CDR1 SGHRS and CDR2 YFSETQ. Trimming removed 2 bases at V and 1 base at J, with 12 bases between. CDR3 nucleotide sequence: TGCGCCAGCAGCTTAAATCAGGGGAAGAACACTGAAGCTTTCTTT. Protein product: CASSLNQGKNTEAFF.

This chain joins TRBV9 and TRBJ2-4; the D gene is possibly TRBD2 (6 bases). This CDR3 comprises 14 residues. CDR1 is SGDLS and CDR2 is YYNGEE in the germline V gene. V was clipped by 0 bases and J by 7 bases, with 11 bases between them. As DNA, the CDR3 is TGTGCCAGCAGCGTAGGAACCGGAGGGAACATTCAGTACTTC. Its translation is CASSVGTGGNIQYF.

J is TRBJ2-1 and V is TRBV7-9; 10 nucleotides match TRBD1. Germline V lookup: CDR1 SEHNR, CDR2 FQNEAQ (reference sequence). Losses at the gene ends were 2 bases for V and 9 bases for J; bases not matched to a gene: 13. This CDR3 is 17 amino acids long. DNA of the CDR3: TGTGCCAGCAGCTTATATATGGGACAGGGGTGGGTAATTGAGCAGTTCTTC. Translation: CASSLYMGQGWVIEQFF.

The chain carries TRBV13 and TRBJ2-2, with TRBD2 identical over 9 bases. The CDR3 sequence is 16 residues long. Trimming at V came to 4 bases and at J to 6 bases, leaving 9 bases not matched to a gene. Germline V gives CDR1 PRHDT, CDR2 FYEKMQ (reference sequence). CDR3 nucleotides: TGTGCCAGCAGCTCCGTAGGGGCGGGGGGGCCCGGGGAGCTGTTTTTT. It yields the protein CASSSVGAGGPGELFF.

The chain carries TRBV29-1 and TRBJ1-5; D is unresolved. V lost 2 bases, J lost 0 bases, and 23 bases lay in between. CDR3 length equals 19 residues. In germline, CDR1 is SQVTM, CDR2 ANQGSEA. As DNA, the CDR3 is TGCAGCGTTGAAAGAATGGGCTCTCCTTCGGCCGATAGCAATCAGCCCCAGCATTTT. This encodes CSVERMGSPSADSNQPQHF.

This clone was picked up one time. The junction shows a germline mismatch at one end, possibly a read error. The DNA of the CDR3 is TGTGCCAGCAGTCCCTACCCGACAGGGTGGGTCTTC. Translating gives CASSPYPTGWVF. V is TRBV27 and J is TRBJ2-1; TRBD1 matches 7 bases. The CDR3 consists of 12 residues. Germline-derived CDR1 and CDR2 are MNHEY and SMNVEV (reference sequence).